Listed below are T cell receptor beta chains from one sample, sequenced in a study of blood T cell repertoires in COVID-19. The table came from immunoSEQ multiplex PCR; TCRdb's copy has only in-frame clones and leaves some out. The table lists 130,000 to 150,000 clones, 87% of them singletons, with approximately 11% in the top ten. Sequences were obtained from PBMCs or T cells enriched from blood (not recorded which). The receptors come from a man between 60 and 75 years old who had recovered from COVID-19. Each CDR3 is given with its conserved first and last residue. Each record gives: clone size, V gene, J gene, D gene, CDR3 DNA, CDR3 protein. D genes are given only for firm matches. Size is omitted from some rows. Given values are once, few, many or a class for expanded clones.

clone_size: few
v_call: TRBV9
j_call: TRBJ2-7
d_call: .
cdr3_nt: TGTGCCAGCAGCGAAAGCGGTACTAGCTCCTACGAGCAGTACTTC
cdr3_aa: CASSESGTSSYEQYF

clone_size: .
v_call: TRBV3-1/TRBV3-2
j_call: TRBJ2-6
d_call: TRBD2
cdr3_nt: TGTGCCAGCAGCTCGAGACTAGCCTATTCTGGGGCCAACGTCCTGACTTTC
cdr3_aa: CASSSRLAYSGANVLTF

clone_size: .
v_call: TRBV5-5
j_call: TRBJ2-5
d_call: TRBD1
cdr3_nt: TGTGCCAGCAGCCCAAGACAGGGTCTCCAAGAGACCCAGTACTTC
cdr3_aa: CASSPRQGLQETQYF

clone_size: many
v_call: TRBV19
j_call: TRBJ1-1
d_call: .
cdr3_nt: TGTGCCAGTCGAGGAGAGGGAATTTTCTACACTGAAGCTTTCTTT
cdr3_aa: CASRGEGIFYTEAFF

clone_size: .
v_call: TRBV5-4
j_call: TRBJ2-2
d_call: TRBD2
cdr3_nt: TGTGCCAGCAGCTGGGGACTAGCGGGAGGGAGCACCGGGGAGCTGTTTTTT
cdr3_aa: CASSWGLAGGSTGELFF

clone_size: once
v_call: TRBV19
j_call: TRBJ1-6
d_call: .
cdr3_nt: TGTGCCAGTAGTAAACAGGGTTTAAATTCACCCCTCCACTTT
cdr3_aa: CASSKQGLNSPLHF

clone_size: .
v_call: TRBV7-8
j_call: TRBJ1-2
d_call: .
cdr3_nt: TGTGCCAGCAGCCCAGGACAGCAGAGCTATGGCTACACCTTC
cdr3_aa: CASSPGQQSYGYTF

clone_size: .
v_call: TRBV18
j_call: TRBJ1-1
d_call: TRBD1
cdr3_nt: TGTGCCAGCTCACCCGGACAGGGTAGCACTGAAGCTTTCTTT
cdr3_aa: CASSPGQGSTEAFF

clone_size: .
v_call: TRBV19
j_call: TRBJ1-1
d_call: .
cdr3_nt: TGTGCCAGTAGTATAGCCAGGGGCACTGAAGCTTTCTTT
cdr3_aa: CASSIARGTEAFF

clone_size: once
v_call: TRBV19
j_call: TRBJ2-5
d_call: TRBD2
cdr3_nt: TGTGCCAGTAGTATCGCGACGGGGGGGCCCGGAGAGACCCAGTACTTC
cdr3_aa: CASSIATGGPGETQYF

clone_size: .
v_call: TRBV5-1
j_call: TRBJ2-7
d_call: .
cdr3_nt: TGCGCCAGCAGCTTGGCCGACGGGGTCGGCTACGAGCAGTACTTC
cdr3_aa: CASSLADGVGYEQYF

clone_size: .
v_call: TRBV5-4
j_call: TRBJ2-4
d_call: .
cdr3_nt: TGTGCCAGCAGCGAGGGTCCGGGGGCCAAAAACATTCAGTACTTC
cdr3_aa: CASSEGPGAKNIQYF

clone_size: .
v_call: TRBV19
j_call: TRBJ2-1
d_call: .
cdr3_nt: TGTGCCAGTAGTATAAGACTTCTAAGCTCCTACAATGAGCAGTTCTTC
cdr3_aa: CASSIRLLSSYNEQFF

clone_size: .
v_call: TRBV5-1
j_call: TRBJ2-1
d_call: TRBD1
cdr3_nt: TGCGCCAGCGGCCGGGACAGGGCGGGCAATGAGCAGTTCTTC
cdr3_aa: CASGRDRAGNEQFF

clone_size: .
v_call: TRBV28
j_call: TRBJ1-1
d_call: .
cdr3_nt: TGTGCCAGCACCGTTAACACTGAAGCTTTCTTT
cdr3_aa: CASTVNTEAFF

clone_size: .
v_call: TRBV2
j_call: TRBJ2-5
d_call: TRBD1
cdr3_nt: TGTGCCAGCACTCGGGACAGAGAACAAGAGACCCAGTACTTC
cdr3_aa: CASTRDREQETQYF

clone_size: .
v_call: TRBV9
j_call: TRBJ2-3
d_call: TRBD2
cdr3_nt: TGTGCCAGCAGCCCTCAGACTAGCGGGGGGTCCTACACAGATACGCAGTATTTT
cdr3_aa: CASSPQTSGGSYTDTQYF

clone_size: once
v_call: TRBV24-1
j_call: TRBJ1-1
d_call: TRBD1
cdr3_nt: TGTGCCACCAGGGGACAGGGGGCTATGGCTGAAGCTTTCTTT
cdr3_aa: CATRGQGAMAEAFF

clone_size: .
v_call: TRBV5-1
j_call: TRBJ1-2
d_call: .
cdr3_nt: TGCGCCAGCAGCGTGGCAGTCTCCTATGGCTACACCTTC
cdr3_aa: CASSVAVSYGYTF

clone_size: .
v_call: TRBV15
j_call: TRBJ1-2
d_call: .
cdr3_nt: TGTGCCACCAGCAGACCTGGGACACCTAACTATGGCTACACCTTC
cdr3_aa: CATSRPGTPNYGYTF

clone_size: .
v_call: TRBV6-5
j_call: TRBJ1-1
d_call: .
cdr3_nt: TGTGCCAGCAGTATGACAGCCGGAGCTTTCTTT
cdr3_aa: CASSMTAGAFF

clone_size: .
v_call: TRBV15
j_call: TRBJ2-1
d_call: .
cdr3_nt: TGTGCCACCAGCAGAGATCTGGGCACCTACAATGAGCAGTTCTTC
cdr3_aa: CATSRDLGTYNEQFF

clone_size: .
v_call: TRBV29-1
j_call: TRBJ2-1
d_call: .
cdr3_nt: TGCAGCGTTCATTGGTTGGCAGTACTAGGGAATGAGCAGTTCTTC
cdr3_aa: CSVHWLAVLGNEQFF

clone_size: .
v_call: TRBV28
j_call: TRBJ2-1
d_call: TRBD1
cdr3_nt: TGTGCCAGCAGAGGACAGGGGTTGATTTATGAGCAGTTCTTC
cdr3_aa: CASRGQGLIYEQFF

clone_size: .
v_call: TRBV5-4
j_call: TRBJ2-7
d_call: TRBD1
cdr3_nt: TGTGCCAGCAGCTGGGACAGGTACTCCTACGAGCAGTACTTC
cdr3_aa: CASSWDRYSYEQYF

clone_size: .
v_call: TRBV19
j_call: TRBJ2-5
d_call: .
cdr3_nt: TGTGCCAGTAGTATAGTCCGCCGGGACAAAGAGACCCAGTACTTC
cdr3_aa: CASSIVRRDKETQYF

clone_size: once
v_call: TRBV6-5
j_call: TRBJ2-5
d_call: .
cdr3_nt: TGTGCCAGCGTCCTACAGGGTCCCGACGGGGAGACCCAGTACTTC
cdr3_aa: CASVLQGPDGETQYF

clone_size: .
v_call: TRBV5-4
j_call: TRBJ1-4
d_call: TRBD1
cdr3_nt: TGTGCCAGCAGCTCATCCACAGGGGGTAATGAAAAACTGTTTTTT
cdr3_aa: CASSSSTGGNEKLFF

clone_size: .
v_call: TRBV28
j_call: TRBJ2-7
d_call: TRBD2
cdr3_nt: TGTGCCAGCCGAAAAGGACTAGCGGTTTTCTACGAGCAGTACTTC
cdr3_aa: CASRKGLAVFYEQYF

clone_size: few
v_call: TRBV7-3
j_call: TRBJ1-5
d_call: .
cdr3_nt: TGTGCCAGCAGCTTAACCGGAGATCAGCCCCAGCATTTT
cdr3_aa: CASSLTGDQPQHF

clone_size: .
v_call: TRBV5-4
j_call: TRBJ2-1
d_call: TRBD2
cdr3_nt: TGTGCCAGCAGTTCTGGACTAGCGGGAGTAAATGAGCAGTTCTTC
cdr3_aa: CASSSGLAGVNEQFF

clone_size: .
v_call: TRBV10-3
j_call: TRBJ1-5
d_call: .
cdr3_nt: TGTGCCATCAGTGAGTCGACTGGCCAGCCCCAGCATTTT
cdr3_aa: CAISESTGQPQHF

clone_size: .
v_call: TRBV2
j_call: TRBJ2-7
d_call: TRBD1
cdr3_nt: TGTGCCAGCAGATGGACAGGGGTAAACGAGCAGTACTTC
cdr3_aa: CASRWTGVNEQYF

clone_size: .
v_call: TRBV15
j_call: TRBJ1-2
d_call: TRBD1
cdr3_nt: TGTGCCACCAGCACATACAGGGGGGCGGGTGGCTACACCTTC
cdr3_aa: CATSTYRGAGGYTF

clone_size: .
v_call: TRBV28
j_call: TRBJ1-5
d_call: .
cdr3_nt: TGTGCCAGCAGAGTTCCAGGGACTAAAAATCAGCCCCAGCATTTT
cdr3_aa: CASRVPGTKNQPQHF

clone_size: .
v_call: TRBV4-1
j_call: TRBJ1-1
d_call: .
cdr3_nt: TGCGCCAGCAGCCAAGCTGTAAGGGGGACGGGGAACACTGAAGCTTTCTTT
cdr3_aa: CASSQAVRGTGNTEAFF

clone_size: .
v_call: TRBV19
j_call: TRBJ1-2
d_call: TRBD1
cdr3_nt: TGTGCCAGTAGTATGGTCGAGAGGACAGGGGGTTATGGCTACACCTTC
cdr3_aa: CASSMVERTGGYGYTF

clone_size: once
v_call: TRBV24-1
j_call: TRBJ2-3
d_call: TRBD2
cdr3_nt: TGTGCCACCAGTGAGGCGGGGAGGGACTCAGATACGCAGTATTTT
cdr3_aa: CATSEAGRDSDTQYF

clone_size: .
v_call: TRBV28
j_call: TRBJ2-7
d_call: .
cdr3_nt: TGTGCCAGCAGTCACCAGTACCGACTGGACTACGAGCAGTACTTC
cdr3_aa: CASSHQYRLDYEQYF

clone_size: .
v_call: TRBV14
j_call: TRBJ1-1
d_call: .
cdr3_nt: TGTGCCAGCAGCCGGGAGCTTTCGAGCACTGAAGCTTTCTTT
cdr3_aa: CASSRELSSTEAFF

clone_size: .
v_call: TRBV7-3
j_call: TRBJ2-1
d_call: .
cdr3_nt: TGTGCCAGCAGCCTCAGGGCAGGGGAGCAGTTCTTC
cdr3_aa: CASSLRAGEQFF

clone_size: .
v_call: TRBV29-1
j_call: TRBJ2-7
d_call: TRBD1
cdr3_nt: TGCAGCGCCGGTGGGACAGGGGGATTATACGAGCAGTACTTC
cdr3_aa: CSAGGTGGLYEQYF